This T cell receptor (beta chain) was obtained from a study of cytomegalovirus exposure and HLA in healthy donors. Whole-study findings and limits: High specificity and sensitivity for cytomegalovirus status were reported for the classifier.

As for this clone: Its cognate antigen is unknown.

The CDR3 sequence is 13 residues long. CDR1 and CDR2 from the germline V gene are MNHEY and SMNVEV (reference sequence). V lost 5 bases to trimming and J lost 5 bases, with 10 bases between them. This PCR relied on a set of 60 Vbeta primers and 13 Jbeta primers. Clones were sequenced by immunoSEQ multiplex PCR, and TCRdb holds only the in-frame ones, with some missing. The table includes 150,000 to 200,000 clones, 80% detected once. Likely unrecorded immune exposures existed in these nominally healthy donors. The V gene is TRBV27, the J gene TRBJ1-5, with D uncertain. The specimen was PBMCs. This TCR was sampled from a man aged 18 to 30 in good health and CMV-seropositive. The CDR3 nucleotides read TGTGCCAGCAGTGTGTCACGGTATCAGCCCCAGCATTTT. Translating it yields CASSVSRYQPQHF.